The 12 T cell receptor beta chains below come from one sample, sequenced in a study of T cell changes during pregnancy in multiple sclerosis. Generated by immunoSEQ multiplex PCR, the TCRdb table keeps only in-frame clones and is missing some. The repertoire holds 35,000 to 55,000 clones, around nine tenths seen once, with about 6.3% in the top ten. Sample: CD8+ T cells from peripheral blood mononuclear cells, taken after pregnancy. The receptors here all came from a female donor in good health, enrolled as a control in a pregnancy study.

The gene calls are TRBV5-6 and TRBJ2-7, with TRBD1 identical over 8 bases. The CDR3 has 14 residues. Germline assignment: CDR1 SGHDT and CDR2 YYEEEE. V lost 0 bases, J lost 6 bases, and 5 bases stayed unmatched. The CDR3 spells CASSLGTGWLEQYF. DNA for the CDR3: TGTGCCAGCAGCTTGGGGACAGGGTGGCTCGAGCAGTACTTC.

The rearrangement uses TRBV9 and TRBJ1-2; the D gene is possibly TRBD1 (6 bases). Germline V CDR1 and CDR2: SGDLS, YYNGEE. V lost 2 bases to trimming and J lost 14 bases, with 25 bases between them. CDR3 size: 15 residues. The CDR3 region is CASSVSGTPVESETF. The CDR3, as DNA: TGTGCCAGCAGCGTGTCCGGGACACCCGTCGAGAGTGAGACCTTC. The whole variable domain, filled in from reference TRBV9 and TRBJ1-2, reads DSGVTQTPKHLITATGQRVTLRCSPRSGDLSVYWYQQSLDQGLQFLIQYYNGEERAKGNILERFSAQQFPDLHSELNLSSLELGDSALYFCASSVSGTPVESETFGSGTRLTVV.

This CDR3 is CASTRGGAHNEQFF. The CDR3 coding sequence is TGTGCCAGCACTCGCGGGGGGGCCCACAATGAGCAGTTCTTC. The gene calls are TRBV6-1 and TRBJ2-1; 9 nucleotides agree with TRBD2. The CDR3 has 14 amino acids. V lost 7 bases, J lost 5 bases, and 6 bases stayed unmatched. In germline, CDR1 is MNHNS, CDR2 SASEGT.

This chain uses TRBV4-3 with TRBJ1-3; D gene ambiguous. The germline gives CDR1 LGHNA, CDR2 YSLEER. This CDR3 comprises 15 residues. Deletions cut 0 bases from V and 0 bases from J, with 6 bases between. The CDR3 here is CASSQEASSGNTIYF. The CDR3 DNA reads as TGCGCCAGCAGCCAAGAGGCTAGCTCTGGAAACACCATATATTTT.

V and J are TRBV28 and TRBJ2-7; no definite D call. Per the germline V gene, CDR1 is MDHEN and CDR2 is SYDVKM. The CDR3 has 13 amino acids. Between the trimmed V and J ends, which lost 2 bases and 0 bases, there was a span of 5 bases. The CDR3 nucleotides are TGTGCCAGCAGTTTAGGTAGCTCCTACGAGCAGTACTTC. Translating it yields CASSLGSSYEQYF.

The rearrangement uses TRBV9 and TRBJ1-1; D is perhaps TRBD1 (5 bases). Germline loops: CDR1 SGDLS, CDR2 YYNGEE. The CDR3 extends over 14 amino acids. Trimming cost V 3 bases and J 1 base, with 10 bases left between them. The CDR3 bases are TGTGCCAGCAGCGGGGGCGGAAGGAACACTGAAGCTTTCTTT. It specifies CASSGGGRNTEAFF.

This chain connects TRBV11-2 to TRBJ2-3, with 7 bases aligning to TRBD1. CDR3 length: 15 residues. V was clipped by 8 bases and J by 0 bases; unmatched bases: 8. The germline V gene has CDR1 SGHAT and CDR2 FQNNGV. The CDR3 region is CASGETGASTDTQYF. CDR3 DNA sequence: TGTGCCAGCGGAGAAACAGGGGCCAGCACAGATACGCAGTATTTT.

The chain has TRBV14 and TRBJ1-5, with a weak D call TRBD1 (5 bases). The germline V gene has CDR1 SGHDN and CDR2 FVKESK. The CDR3 is 13 residues long. V was trimmed by 4 bases and J by 4 bases, leaving 8 bases between them. Written as DNA, the CDR3 is TGTGCCAGCAGCCCGGGGGTTAATCAGCCCCAGCATTTT. Its translation: CASSPGVNQPQHF.

V usage is TRBV29-1 and J usage is TRBJ2-2; unclear D gene. Trimming took 1 base from V and 6 from J, leaving 6 bases between them. Germline lookup yields CDR1 SQVTM and CDR2 ANQGSEA. The CDR3 extends over 12 amino acids. CDR3 protein: CSVEGYSGELFF. Here the CDR3 DNA reads TGCAGCGTTGAAGGGTACTCCGGGGAGCTGTTTTTT.

V and J are TRBV2 and TRBJ2-5, with TRBD2 matching 15 bases. The V and J ends lost 7 bases and 5 bases, in that order; junction bases with no gene match: 11. This CDR3 is 17 amino acids long. The germline V gene has CDR1 SNHLY and CDR2 FYNNEI. CDR3 in amino acids: CASNENRTSGGEETQYF. DNA for the CDR3: TGTGCCAGCAACGAGAATAGGACTAGCGGGGGGGAGGAGACCCAGTACTTC.

The rearrangement uses TRBV14 and TRBJ1-2; possible D gene TRBD1, 5 bases. The V gene lost 4 bases and the J gene lost 4 bases, with 19 bases spanning the gap. There are 16 residues in the CDR3. Per germline, CDR1 SGHDN and CDR2 FVKESK. CDR3 amino acids: CASSPRGVVSGYGYTF. The CDR3 DNA sequence: TGTGCCAGCAGCCCGCGGGGGGTTGTCTCAGGCTATGGCTACACCTTC.

The chain couples TRBV13 to TRBJ2-7; D uncertain. Germline CDR1 PRHDT, CDR2 FYEKMQ (reference sequence). CDR3 size: 12 residues. Deletions cut 5 bases from V and 5 bases from J, with 10 bases between. CDR3 coding DNA: TGTGCCAGCAGCCAAAACAGAGACGAGCAGTACTTC. Protein product: CASSQNRDEQYF.